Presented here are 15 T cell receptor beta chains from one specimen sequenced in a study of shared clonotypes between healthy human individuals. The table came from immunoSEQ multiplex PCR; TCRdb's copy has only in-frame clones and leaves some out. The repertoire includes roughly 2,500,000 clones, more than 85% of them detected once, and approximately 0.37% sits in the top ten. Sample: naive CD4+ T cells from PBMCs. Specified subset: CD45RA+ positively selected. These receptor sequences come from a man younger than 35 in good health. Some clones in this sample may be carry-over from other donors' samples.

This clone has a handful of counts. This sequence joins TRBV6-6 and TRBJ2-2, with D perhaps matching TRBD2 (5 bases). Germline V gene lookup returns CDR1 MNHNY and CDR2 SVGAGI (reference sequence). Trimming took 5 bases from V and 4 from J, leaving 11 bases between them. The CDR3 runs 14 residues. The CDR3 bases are TGTGCCAGCAGTATAGAGGGTGGCACCGGGGAGCTGTTTTTT. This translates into CASSIEGGTGELFF.

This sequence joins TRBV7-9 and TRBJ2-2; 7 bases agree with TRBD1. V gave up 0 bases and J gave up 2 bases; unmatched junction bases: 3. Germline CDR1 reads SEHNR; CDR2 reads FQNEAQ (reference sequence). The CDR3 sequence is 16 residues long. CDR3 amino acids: CASSLATGPNTGELFF. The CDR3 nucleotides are TGTGCCAGCAGCTTAGCGACAGGGCCCAACACCGGGGAGCTGTTTTTT.

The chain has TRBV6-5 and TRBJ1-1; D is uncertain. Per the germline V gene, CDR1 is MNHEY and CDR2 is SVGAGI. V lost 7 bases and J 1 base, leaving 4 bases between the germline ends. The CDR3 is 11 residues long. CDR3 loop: CASIGNTEAFF. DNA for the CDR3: TGTGCCAGCATCGGGAACACTGAAGCTTTCTTT.

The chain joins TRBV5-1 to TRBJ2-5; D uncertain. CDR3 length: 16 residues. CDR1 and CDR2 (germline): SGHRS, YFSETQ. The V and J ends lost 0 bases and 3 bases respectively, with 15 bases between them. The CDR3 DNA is TGCGCCAGCAGCTTGGTCGGTCCCGGCTACAAAGAGACCCAGTACTTC. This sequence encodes CASSLVGPGYKETQYF.

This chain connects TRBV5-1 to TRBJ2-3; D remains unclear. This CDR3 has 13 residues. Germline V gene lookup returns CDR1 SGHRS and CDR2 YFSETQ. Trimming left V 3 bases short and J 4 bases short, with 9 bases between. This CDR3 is CASSSPGPDTQYF. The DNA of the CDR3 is TGCGCCAGCAGCTCGCCCGGCCCAGATACGCAGTATTTT.

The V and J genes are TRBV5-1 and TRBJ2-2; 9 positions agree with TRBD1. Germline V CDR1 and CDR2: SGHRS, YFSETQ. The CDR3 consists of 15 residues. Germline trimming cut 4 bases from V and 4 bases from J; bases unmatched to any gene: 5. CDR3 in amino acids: CASSTGTGSTGELFF. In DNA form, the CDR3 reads TGCGCCAGCAGCACAGGGACAGGGAGCACCGGGGAGCTGTTTTTT.

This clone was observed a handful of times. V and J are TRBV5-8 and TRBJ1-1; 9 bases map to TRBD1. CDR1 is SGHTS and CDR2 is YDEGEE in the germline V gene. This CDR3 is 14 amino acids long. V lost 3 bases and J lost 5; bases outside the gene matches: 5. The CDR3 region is CASSSDRGRTEAFF. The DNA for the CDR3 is TGTGCCAGCAGCTCTGACAGGGGGAGAACTGAAGCTTTCTTT.

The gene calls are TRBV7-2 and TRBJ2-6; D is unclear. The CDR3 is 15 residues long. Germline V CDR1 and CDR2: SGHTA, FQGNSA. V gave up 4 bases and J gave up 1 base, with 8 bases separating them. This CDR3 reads CASSSRRSGANVLTF. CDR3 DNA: TGTGCCAGCAGCTCTCGACGGTCTGGGGCCAACGTCCTGACTTTC.

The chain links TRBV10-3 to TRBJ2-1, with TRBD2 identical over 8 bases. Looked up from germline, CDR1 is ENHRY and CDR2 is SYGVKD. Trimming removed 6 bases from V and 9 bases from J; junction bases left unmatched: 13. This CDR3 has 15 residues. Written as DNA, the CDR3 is TGTGCCATCAGGCTTGCGGGACTAGTTAGCGGTGAGCAGTTCTTC. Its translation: CAIRLAGLVSGEQFF.

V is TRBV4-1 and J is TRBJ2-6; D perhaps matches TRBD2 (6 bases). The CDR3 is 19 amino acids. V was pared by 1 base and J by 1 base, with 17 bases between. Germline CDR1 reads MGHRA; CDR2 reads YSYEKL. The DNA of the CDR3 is TGCGCCAGCAGCCAAGGTGGAGGGGTGGTACAATCTGGGGCCAACGTCCTGACTTTC. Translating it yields CASSQGGGVVQSGANVLTF.

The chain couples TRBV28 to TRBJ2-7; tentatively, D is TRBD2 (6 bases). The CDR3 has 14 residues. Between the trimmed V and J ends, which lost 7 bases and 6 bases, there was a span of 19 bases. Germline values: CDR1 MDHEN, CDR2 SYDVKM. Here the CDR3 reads CASIPGGGPREQYF. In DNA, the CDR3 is TGTGCCAGCATCCCGGGCGGAGGGCCGCGCGAGCAGTACTTC.

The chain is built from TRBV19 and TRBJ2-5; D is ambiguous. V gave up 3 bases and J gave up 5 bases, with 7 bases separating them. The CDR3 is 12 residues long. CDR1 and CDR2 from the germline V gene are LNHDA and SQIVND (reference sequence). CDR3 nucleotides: TGTGCCAGTAGTATGGGAAGGGAGACCCAGTACTTC. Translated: CASSMGRETQYF. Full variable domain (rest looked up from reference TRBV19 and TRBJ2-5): DGGITQSPKYLFRKEGQNVTLSCEQNLNHDAMYWYRQDPGQGLRLIYYSQIVNDFQKGDIAEGYSVSREKKESFPLTVTSAQKNPTAFYLCASSMGRETQYFGPGTRLLVL.

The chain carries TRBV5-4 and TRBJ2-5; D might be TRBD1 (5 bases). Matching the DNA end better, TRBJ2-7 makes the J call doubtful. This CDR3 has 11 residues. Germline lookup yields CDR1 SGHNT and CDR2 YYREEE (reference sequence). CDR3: CASSSGFEQYF. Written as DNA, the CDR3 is TGTGCCAGCAGCTCAGGGTTCGAGCAGTACTTC.

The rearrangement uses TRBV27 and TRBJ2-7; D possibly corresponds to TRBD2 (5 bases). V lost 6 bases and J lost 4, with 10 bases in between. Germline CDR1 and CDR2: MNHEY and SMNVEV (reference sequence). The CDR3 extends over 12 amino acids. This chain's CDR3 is CASRGREYEQYF. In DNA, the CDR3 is TGTGCCAGCAGAGGAAGGGAGTACGAGCAGTACTTC.

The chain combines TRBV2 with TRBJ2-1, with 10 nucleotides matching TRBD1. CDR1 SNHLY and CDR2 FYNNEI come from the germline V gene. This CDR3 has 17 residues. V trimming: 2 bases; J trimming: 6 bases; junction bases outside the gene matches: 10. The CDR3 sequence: CASSERVSRTGGNEQFF. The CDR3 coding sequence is TGTGCCAGCAGTGAAAGAGTAAGCCGGACAGGGGGCAATGAGCAGTTCTTC. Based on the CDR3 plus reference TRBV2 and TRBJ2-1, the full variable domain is EPEVTQTPSHQVTQMGQEVILRCVPISNHLYFYWYRQILGQKVEFLVSFYNNEISEKSEIFDDQFSVERPDGSNFTLKIRSTKLEDSAMYFCASSERVSRTGGNEQFFGPGTRLTVL.